A single sample is the source of the 22 T cell receptor beta chains below, sequenced in a study of regulatory T cells in long-lasting Graves disease. The time point was: newly diagnosed GD, antithyroid drugs for less than 3 months. PBMC-extracted RNA yielded the TCR library. Libraries of TCR beta came from iRepertoire HTBI primers plus Arm-PCR of CDR3 regions. TCRdb recomputed calls from the multiplex PCR reads with MiXCR, one row per CDR3 protein. The sample has about 370,000 distinct CDR3 sequences, about 16% seen once. The sample here was peripheral blood mononuclear cells (PBMCs), taken at new diagnosis, from a patient treated with antithyroid drugs. Receptor source: a female donor with Graves disease.

This clonotype has a handful of counts. This sequence joins TRBV7-9 and TRBJ1-2; D is unresolved. The CDR3 loop spans 16 amino acids. Germline lookup yields CDR1 SEHNR and CDR2 FQNEAQ (reference sequence). Trimming pared 5 bases from V and 8 bases from J, leaving 24 bases between. The chain's CDR3 is CASSRIRSDRGGGYTF. The DNA for the CDR3 is TGTGCCAGCAGCCGAATAAGATCGGATCGAGGAGGAGGCTACACCTTC. Full variable domain (missing parts from reference TRBV7-9 and TRBJ1-2): DTGVSQNPRHKITKRGQNVTFRCDPISEHNRLYWYRQTLGQGPEFLTYFQNEAQLEKSRLLSDRFSAERPKGSFSTLEIQRTEQGDSAMYLCASSRIRSDRGGGYTFGSGTRLTVV.

The gene calls are TRBV20-1 and TRBJ2-5, with D perhaps TRBD1 (5 bases). V was clipped by 1 base and J by 5 bases, with 17 bases between them. The CDR3 totals 15 residues. Germline V gene lookup returns CDR1 DFQATT and CDR2 SNEGSKA (reference sequence). Here the CDR3 reads CSARAPEGARETQYF. As DNA, the CDR3 is TGCAGTGCTAGAGCCCCCGAAGGGGCGCGGGAGACCCAGTACTTC.

This clonotype was detected ten times or more. The V and J genes are TRBV7-2 and TRBJ2-3; the D gene is possibly TRBD1 (5 bases). CDR3 size: 14 residues. V was trimmed by 4 bases and J by 4 bases, leaving 12 bases between them. Per the germline V gene, CDR1 is SGHTA and CDR2 is FQGNSA. The CDR3 DNA is TGTGCCAGCAGCTACCAGGGCGCCTCAGATACGCAGTATTTT. Its translation is CASSYQGASDTQYF.

This clonotype has at least ten counts. The chain is built from TRBV7-2 and TRBJ1-1; D is unclear. Between the trimmed V and J ends, which lost 3 bases and 0 bases, there was a span of 8 bases. Germline lookup yields CDR1 SGHTA and CDR2 FQGNSA. The CDR3 has 14 amino acids. CDR3 sequence: CASSLEAMNTEAFF. In nucleotides, the CDR3 is TGTGCCAGCAGCTTGGAGGCAATGAACACTGAAGCTTTCTTT. The full variable domain, its missing parts supplied by reference TRBV7-2 and TRBJ1-1, is GAGVSQSPSNKVTEKGKDVELRCDPISGHTALYWYRQSLGQGLEFLIYFQGNSAPDKSGLPSDRFSAERTGGSVSTLTIQRTQQEDSAVYLCASSLEAMNTEAFFGQGTRLTVV.

This clonotype was seen many times. The DNA for the CDR3 is TGCGCCAGCAGCGGGGACAGGCCCACTGAAGCTTTCTTT. Amino acids: CASSGDRPTEAFF. The V call is TRBV10-1, the J call TRBJ1-1; TRBD1 aligns across 8 bases. The CDR3 has 13 amino acids. V lost 6 bases to trimming and J lost 4 bases; unmatched junction nucleotides: 4. CDR1 is WNHNN, CDR2 SYGVQD, per germline (reference sequence).

The chain combines TRBV20-1 with TRBJ1-1; D perhaps matches TRBD1 (5 bases). This CDR3 is 14 amino acids long. The germline V and J ends were trimmed by 4 bases and 1 base, with 13 bases remaining between them. From germline, CDR1 is DFQATT and CDR2 SNEGSKA (reference sequence). The CDR3 sequence: CSANRGRTNTEAFF. The DNA of the CDR3 is TGCAGTGCTAACCGGGGACGGACGAACACTGAAGCTTTCTTT.

There are many counts of this clonotype. The rearrangement links TRBV20-1 to TRBJ1-1; perhaps TRBD1 as D (6 bases). V gave up 0 bases and J gave up 5 bases, with 13 bases separating them. Germline values: CDR1 DFQATT, CDR2 SNEGSKA (reference sequence). This CDR3 contains 14 residues. CDR3 loop: CSAREGRGNTEAFF. The CDR3 DNA reads TGCAGTGCTAGAGAGGGCAGGGGTAATACTGAAGCTTTCTTT.

This clonotype was detected many times. J is TRBJ1-2 and V is TRBV24-1; possible D gene TRBD1, 5 bases. Looked up from germline, CDR1 is KGHDR and CDR2 is SFDVKD. Trimming shortened V by 7 bases and J by 7 bases, and 18 bases separated the two germline ends. This CDR3 is 14 amino acids long. The CDR3 DNA is TGTGCCACCAGCCTCGGGTCGGACATTGGTGGCTACACCTTC. Translated: CATSLGSDIGGYTF.

This clonotype was seen at least ten times. The genes are TRBV27 and TRBJ1-2; the D gene is possibly TRBD1 (6 bases). CDR1 MNHEY and CDR2 SMNVEV come from the germline V gene (reference sequence). Deletions cut 5 bases from V and 5 bases from J, with 18 bases between. CDR3 size: 15 residues. The CDR3 nucleotides read TGTGCCAGCAGTACCTCGGGGGCCGGGGTGTATGGCTACACCTTC. Its protein is CASSTSGAGVYGYTF.

This clonotype was recorded at least ten times. The rearrangement joins TRBV12-3 or TRBV12-4 to TRBJ1-3; 7 bases map to TRBD1. Germline trimming cut 2 bases from V and 8 bases from J; bases unmatched to any gene: 18. The CDR3 totals 18 residues. The CDR3 loop is CASSLLRGGAGGRDTIYF. The DNA of the CDR3 is TGTGCCAGCAGTTTACTTCGAGGGGGGGCAGGGGGAAGGGACACCATATATTTT.

This clonotype was counted many times. The chain combines TRBV12-3 or TRBV12-4 with TRBJ1-6, with no clear D. This CDR3 is 16 amino acids long. V was cut by 5 bases and J by 8 bases, with 19 bases left in between. Written as DNA, the CDR3 is TGTGCCAGCAGTGGGTCGAGTTGGTATTGGGATTCACCCCTCCACTTT. Its protein is CASSGSSWYWDSPLHF.

The chain recombines TRBV13 with TRBJ1-2, with 7 bases matching TRBD1. Germline V CDR1 and CDR2: PRHDT, FYEKMQ (reference sequence). The J segment lost 6 bases and the V segment lost 5 bases, leaving 21 bases of the junction unmatched. The CDR3 spans 18 residues. CDR3 region: CASSAGRASQGRKDGYTF. The CDR3 DNA reads TGTGCCAGCAGCGCAGGTAGAGCATCACAGGGGAGGAAGGATGGCTACACCTTC. Complete variable domain (other parts from reference TRBV13 and TRBJ1-2): AAGVIQSPRHLIKEKRETATLKCYPIPRHDTVYWYQQGPGQDPQFLISFYEKMQSDKGSIPDRFSAQQFSDYHSELNMSSLELGDSALYFCASSAGRASQGRKDGYTFGSGTRLTVV.

This clonotype was counted ten times or more. This chain joins TRBV20-1 and TRBJ2-7, with 10 bases fitting TRBD1. The CDR3 is 15 amino acids. After removal of 5 bases from V and 1 base from J, the junction contained 8 bases not matched to a gene. Germline CDR1 DFQATT, CDR2 SNEGSKA (reference sequence). The CDR3 DNA reads TGCAGTGCTCCGTTTGCGGGACAGGGGTCCTACGAGCAGTACTTC. It codes for CSAPFAGQGSYEQYF.

This clonotype was counted many times. This chain links TRBV30 with TRBJ1-4, with D perhaps matching TRBD1 (6 bases). The CDR3 sequence is 13 residues long. The V gene's germline CDR1 is GTSNPN and CDR2 SVGIG (reference sequence). Trimming took 5 bases from V and 2 from J, leaving 9 bases between them. This chain's CDR3 is CAWGGPTNEKLFF. CDR3 bases: TGTGCCTGGGGGGGGCCGACTAATGAAAAACTGTTTTTT. Complete variable domain (other parts from reference TRBV30 and TRBJ1-4): SQTIHQWPATLVQPVGSPLSLECTVEGTSNPNLYWYRQAAGRGLQLLFYSVGIGQISSEVPQNLSASRPQDRQFILSSKKLLLSDSGFYLCAWGGPTNEKLFFGSGTQLSVL.

This rearrangement joins TRBV20-1 to TRBJ2-1; 12 bases match TRBD2. The CDR3 is 16 amino acids. V trimming: 6 bases; J trimming: 8 bases; junction bases outside the gene matches: 14. The germline gives CDR1 DFQATT, CDR2 SNEGSKA (reference sequence). CDR3 DNA sequence: TGCAGTGCCTCTACCCGGACTAGCGGGAATTTCCATGAGCAGTTCTTC. It translates to CSASTRTSGNFHEQFF.

This clonotype was observed many times. The V and J genes are TRBV5-1 and TRBJ1-4; D not resolved. Germline V gene lookup returns CDR1 SGHRS and CDR2 YFSETQ. This CDR3 is 15 amino acids long. The ends were cut back, 0 bases at V and 3 bases at J, with 9 bases in the middle. The CDR3, as DNA: TGCGCCAGCAGCTTGGTAGTAGGCCCTAATGAAAAACTGTTTTTT. Its translation: CASSLVVGPNEKLFF.

This clonotype has at least ten counts. V is TRBV13 and J is TRBJ1-2, with TRBD1 matching over 9 bases. V was pared by 0 bases and J by 4 bases, with 3 bases of the junction left unmatched. The CDR3 covers 15 residues. Germline CDR1 PRHDT, CDR2 FYEKMQ (reference sequence). The CDR3 DNA reads TGTGCCAGCAGCTTAGGGACAGGGGGACTCTATGGCTACACCTTC. Amino acids: CASSLGTGGLYGYTF.

V usage is TRBV15 and J usage is TRBJ2-2, with unresolved D. Per the germline V gene, CDR1 is LNHNV and CDR2 is YYDKDF (reference sequence). This CDR3 region has 17 residues. Between the trimmed V and J ends, which lost 0 bases and 0 bases, there was a span of 11 bases. This CDR3 reads CATSRDHFGPNTGELFF. CDR3 DNA: TGTGCCACCAGCAGAGACCACTTCGGGCCGAACACCGGGGAGCTGTTTTTT.

This clonotype was seen ten or more times. The rearrangement links TRBV7-8 to TRBJ2-1; TRBD2 matches at 10 bases. Losses at the gene ends were 5 bases for V and 5 bases for J; bases not matched to a gene: 6. The CDR3 extends over 15 amino acids. The V gene's germline CDR1 is SGHVS and CDR2 FQNEAQ. The CDR3 sequence is CASSVTSGKNNEQFF. DNA for the CDR3: TGTGCCAGCAGCGTAACTAGCGGGAAGAACAATGAGCAGTTCTTC.

This clonotype was counted at least ten times. The J gene is TRBJ1-2, the V gene TRBV2, with a tentative D call TRBD1 (5 bases). Deletions cut 3 bases from V and 8 bases from J, with 13 bases between. This CDR3 is built from 13 residues. CDR1 is SNHLY, CDR2 FYNNEI, per germline. The CDR3 is CASSDRVEGGYTF. In nucleotides, the CDR3 is TGTGCCAGCAGTGACAGGGTGGAAGGAGGCTACACCTTC.

This clonotype came up a few times. This chain connects TRBV6-5 to TRBJ1-5; D unresolved. Trimming stripped 2 bases from V and 8 bases from J, with 13 bases between. The germline V gene encodes CDR1 MNHEY and CDR2 SVGAGI. This CDR3 has 14 amino acids. CDR3 residues: CASSYTRVVEPQHF. DNA of the CDR3: TGTGCCAGCAGTTACACAAGGGTTGTAGAGCCCCAGCATTTT.

The sample holds many counts of this clonotype. This rearrangement joins TRBV28 to TRBJ1-5; no clear D. Trimming cost V 7 bases and J 5 bases, with 15 bases left between them. The CDR3 spans 14 residues. Germline V gives CDR1 MDHEN, CDR2 SYDVKM. CDR3: CASTSPQDHQPQHF. Here the CDR3 DNA reads TGTGCCAGCACTTCCCCTCAGGACCATCAGCCCCAGCATTTT. The full variable domain, completed using reference TRBV28 and TRBJ1-5, is DVKVTQSSRYLVKRTGEKVFLECVQDMDHENMFWYRQDPGLGLRLIYFSYDVKMKEKGDIPEGYSVSREKKERFSLILESASTNQTSMYLCASTSPQDHQPQHFGDGTRLSIL.